The present entry profiles one TCR beta chain with its context. Its matching antigen is unknown. This specimen belongs to a study of cytomegalovirus exposure and HLA in healthy donors. Broader study findings: In vitro confirmation showed three CMV-associated chains to be CMV antigen specific. HLA alleles showed associations with 16,951 TCR beta sequences in a later analysis, at a 0.05 false discovery rate.

Trimming stripped 0 bases from V and 3 bases from J, with 12 bases between. The germline CDR1 and CDR2 sequences are MGHDK and SYGVNS. There are 16 residues in the CDR3. The PCR had 60 Vbeta and 13 Jbeta primers. TCRdb's copy holds only in-frame clones and misses some; the assay was immunoSEQ multiplex PCR. The repertoire holds roughly 200,000 clones, 80% seen once, with under 0.85% in the top ten. This receptor was taken from a boy between 5 and 17 years old in good health and CMV-seronegative. Source material: PBMCs. The rearrangement uses TRBV25-1 and TRBJ2-1, with D maybe TRBD1 (5 bases). Here the CDR3 DNA reads TGTGCCAGCAGTGAATATTTCCCTGGACACTACAATGAGCAGTTCTTC. Protein: CASSEYFPGHYNEQFF.